This T cell receptor (beta chain) was sequenced for a study of blood T cell repertoires in COVID-19. Overall study: Italy, Spain and the United States were the sources of the convalescent and acute COVID-19 samples. The cDNA or gDNA used as material had been derived from T cells, B-cell-depleted T cells, or PBMCs.

Study processing details: It was from reference gene primer amplification that nucleated cell counts were estimated. Data came from immunoSEQ multiplex PCR; TCRdb stores just in-frame clones and leaves some out. That table gives V, J and clone size, and the DNA gave D and trimming. Among some 180,000 clones listed, around 80% were seen once. Patients of the Seattle cohort, enrolled during active infection, were followed longitudinally. CDR1 is MNHEY and CDR2 is SVGAGI in the germline V gene. The CDR3 sequence is 14 residues long. Trimming cost V 9 bases and J 1 base, with 13 bases left between them. The genes are TRBV6-5 and TRBJ1-5; no clear D gene. Input material: peripheral blood. The TCR comes from a woman in her fifties or sixties with COVID-19, enrolled during active disease. DNA of the CDR3: TGTGCCAGTCGGCGGGAGGCGAGCAATCAGCCCCAGCATTTT. It is translated as CASRREASNQPQHF.